A single sample gave rise to the 8 T cell receptor beta chains below, sequenced in a study of Ad26.COV2.S vaccination and SARS-CoV-2 variants. Data came from immunoSEQ multiplex PCR; TCRdb stores just in-frame clones and leaves some out. The table shows 380,000 or so clones, with more than 85% occurring only once. Treatment described: 15 to 20 received Ad26.COV2.S at low or high dose, single or two shots; roughly five received placebo; per-sample allocation not given. It was on day 63 after the first vaccine or placebo injection that samples were taken. Sequencing used peripheral blood, obtained in a trial of Ad26.COV2.S vaccine versus placebo. These receptors were taken from a person aged 18 to 65 who received the Ad26.COV2.S COVID-19 vaccine or a placebo.

The CDR3 loop is CASSFTRVYGYTF. CDR3 nucleotides: TGTGCCAGCAGCTTTACCAGGGTTTATGGCTACACCTTC. This chain uses TRBV11-2 with TRBJ1-2; TRBD1 is a possible D gene (5 bases). The germline V gene encodes CDR1 SGHAT and CDR2 FQNNGV. V was pared by 3 bases and J by 5 bases, with 10 bases between. The CDR3 has 13 amino acids.

The rearrangement uses TRBV7-9 and TRBJ2-1, with 9 nucleotides matching TRBD1. There are 16 residues in the CDR3. V lost 4 bases, J lost 5 bases, and 9 bases stayed unmatched. Germline CDR1 SEHNR, CDR2 FQNEAQ (reference sequence). CDR3 residues: CASSSRGTGSDNEQFF. CDR3 coding DNA: TGTGCCAGCAGCTCCAGGGGGACAGGGAGTGACAATGAGCAGTTCTTC.

The V gene is TRBV6-2 or TRBV6-3, the J gene TRBJ1-3; weak D call: TRBD1 (5 bases). V was shortened by 4 bases and J by 4 bases, with 17 bases between the two germline ends. CDR1 and CDR2 from the germline V gene are MNHEY and SVGEGT. The length of the CDR3 is 16 residues. This CDR3 reads CASSSAGSSPGNTIYF. In DNA, the CDR3 is TGTGCCAGCAGTTCGGCAGGGTCGTCTCCCGGAAACACCATATATTTT.

The chain carries TRBV6-2 or TRBV6-3 and TRBJ2-7; 7 bases match TRBD2. The CDR3 consists of 15 residues. Germline values: CDR1 MNHEY, CDR2 SVGEGT. V was pared by 3 bases and J by 5 bases, with 10 bases of the junction left unmatched. The chain's CDR3 is CASSYQTGGLDEQYF. The CDR3 bases are TGTGCCAGCAGTTATCAAACGGGGGGATTGGACGAGCAGTACTTC.

V gene TRBV7-9 combines with J gene TRBJ1-3; D might be TRBD1 (5 bases). Germline CDR1 is SEHNR and CDR2 is FQNEAQ (reference sequence). With 5 bases removed from V and 6 bases from J, the gap between germline ends came to 11 bases. The CDR3 totals 13 residues. Here the CDR3 DNA reads TGTGCCAGCAGCCAACCGGGGCAAAACACCATATATTTT. Protein product: CASSQPGQNTIYF.

The rearrangement joins TRBV6-2 or TRBV6-3 to TRBJ2-3; the match to TRBD2 covers 12 bases. Losses at the gene ends were 0 bases for V and 6 bases for J; bases not matched to a gene: 13. This CDR3 spans 19 amino acids. CDR1 and CDR2 from the germline V gene are MNHEY and SVGEGT. The CDR3 DNA follows: TGTGCCAGCAGTTACTCTGTAACTAGCGGGGGGCTCGTTACCGATACGCAGTATTTT. Translated, it gives CASSYSVTSGGLVTDTQYF.

This chain links TRBV7-8 with TRBJ1-5; possibly TRBD1 for D (5 bases). V lost 1 base and J 3 bases, leaving 13 bases between the germline ends. Germline V gene sequence: CDR1 SGHVS, CDR2 FQNEAQ. This CDR3 comprises 16 residues. In DNA, the CDR3 is TGTGCCAGCAGCTTAGTCCCCAGGGTGGTCAATCAGCCCCAGCATTTT. Translation: CASSLVPRVVNQPQHF.

CDR3 in amino acids: CASSSDINTEAFF. CDR3 sequence (DNA): TGCGCCAGCAGCTCTGACATAAACACTGAAGCTTTCTTT. This sequence joins TRBV5-1 and TRBJ1-1; D remains ambiguous. The CDR3 consists of 13 residues. CDR1 is SGHRS, CDR2 YFSETQ, per germline. The V and J ends lost 3 bases and 2 bases respectively, with 8 bases between them.